The entry that follows covers one TCR beta chain sequence. Some clones are missing from TCRdb's copy, which holds only in-frame ones; the method was immunoSEQ multiplex PCR. In the table there are around 92,000 clones, almost 96% of which are singletons. Germline values: CDR1 MDHEN, CDR2 SYDVKM. The V and J ends lost 5 bases and 8 bases, in that order; junction bases with no gene match: 8. The CDR3 totals 14 residues. This record comes from a study of technical replicates of blood from a few donors. The sequence was obtained from a human donor in good health. Source material: T cells isolated from PBMCs. This chain uses TRBV28 with TRBJ2-4, with 8 bases lining up with TRBD1. CDR3 protein: CASSPADREDIQYF. The CDR3 DNA follows: TGTGCCAGCAGTCCTGCGGACAGGGAGGACATTCAGTACTTC.